The 26 T cell receptor beta chains below come from one sample, sequenced in a study of CD8+ T cells in alopecia areata listed by TCRdb under 2018. The library was built by means of the immunoSEQ multiplex PCR assay. To provide template for TCR sequencing, every sample had RNA extracted and reverse transcribed into cDNA. The table comes from immuneACCESS by way of TCRdb, which keeps in-frame sequences with V and J called. Part of the clones is missing from these tables; in studies checked, under half for an unresolved V gene and the rest for unknown reasons. This sample lists roughly 150,000 clones; around 50% were detected once. The ten most abundant clones make up under 7.5% of the sample. The intended sense of this specimen's time point label: baseline before oral tofacitinib. Sequencing was performed on CD4+ T cells sorted from blood, taken at week 0. These TCRs come from a human donor with alopecia areata.

CDR3 region: CANSDAANYGYTF. In DNA form, the CDR3 reads TGTGCCAACTCTGACGCTGCTAACTATGGCTACACCTTC. This chain links TRBV10-3 with TRBJ1-2; D is unresolved. Germline V gene lookup returns CDR1 ENHRY and CDR2 SYGVKD. V was shortened by 10 bases and J by 0 bases, with 12 bases between the two germline ends. The CDR3 runs to 13 residues.

This clone was seen a handful of times. V usage is TRBV7-2 and J usage is TRBJ2-1; D uncertain. V lost 1 base to trimming and J lost 5 bases, with 6 bases between them. The CDR3 sequence is 13 residues long. Per the germline V gene, CDR1 is SGHTA and CDR2 is FQGNSA. The CDR3 protein is CASSLDSDNEQFF. CDR3 bases: TGTGCCAGCAGCTTAGACAGCGACAATGAGCAGTTCTTC. Supplemented by reference TRBV7-2 and TRBJ2-1, the full variable domain reads GAGVSQSPSNKVTEKGKDVELRCDPISGHTALYWYRQSLGQGLEFLIYFQGNSAPDKSGLPSDRFSAERTGGSVSTLTIQRTQQEDSAVYLCASSLDSDNEQFFGPGTRLTVL.

V gene TRBV6-5 combines with J gene TRBJ2-1; TRBD2 agrees at 9 bases. Trimming at V came to 7 bases and at J to 7 bases, leaving 8 bases not matched to a gene. Germline V CDR1 and CDR2: MNHEY, SVGAGI. CDR3 length: 14 amino acids. The CDR3 spells CASTISGGVNEQFF. CDR3 nucleotides: TGTGCCAGCACTATTAGCGGGGGTGTGAATGAGCAGTTCTTC.

J is TRBJ1-2 and V is TRBV19; D might be TRBD1 (5 bases). The CDR3 has 12 amino acids. Germline CDR1 and CDR2: LNHDA and SQIVND (reference sequence). Trimming took 7 bases from V and 4 from J, leaving 10 bases between them. The CDR3 sequence: CASTPGTYGYTF. The CDR3 DNA is TGTGCCAGTACCCCGGGGACCTATGGCTACACCTTC.

The genes are TRBV6-5 and TRBJ2-5; 7 bases line up with TRBD2. Losses at the gene ends were 4 bases for V and 7 bases for J; bases not matched to a gene: 9. The CDR3 is made up of 14 amino acids. From germline, CDR1 is MNHEY and CDR2 SVGAGI. The CDR3: CASSSWGGSGTQYF. CDR3 in DNA: TGTGCCAGCAGTTCTTGGGGGGGTTCGGGGACCCAGTACTTC.

This chain joins TRBV2 and TRBJ2-5; tentatively, D is TRBD1 or TRBD2 (6 bases each). CDR1 and CDR2 (germline): SNHLY, FYNNEI. The CDR3 has 14 amino acids. V lost 2 bases, J lost 5 bases, and 12 bases lay in between. CDR3 region: CASSENGGLETQYF. CDR3 sequence (DNA): TGTGCCAGCAGTGAAAACGGGGGCCTCGAGACCCAGTACTTC.

Only a few counts were recorded for this clone. V gene TRBV6-6 combines with J gene TRBJ2-3, with D perhaps matching TRBD2 (6 bases). Between the trimmed V and J ends, which lost 8 bases and 2 bases, there was a span of 8 bases. There are 12 residues in the CDR3. Germline V lookup: CDR1 MNHNY, CDR2 SVGAGI (reference sequence). The CDR3 protein is CASGDSTDTQYF. The CDR3 region has the DNA TGTGCCAGCGGGGACTCCACAGATACGCAGTATTTT.

This clone appeared a few times. The gene calls are TRBV21-1 and TRBJ2-3. TRBV21-1 is deemed a pseudogene. This CDR3 comprises 15 residues. CDR3 loop: CASSKDIFGTDTQYF. The CDR3 DNA is TGTGCCAGCAGCAAAGACATTTTTGGAACAGATACGCAGTATTTT.

This clone occurred once. This chain uses TRBV6-5 with TRBJ2-7; 9 nucleotides match TRBD1. CDR3 length: 14 residues. Trimming took 6 bases from V and 2 from J; bases not matched to a gene: 5. Germline loops: CDR1 MNHEY, CDR2 SVGAGI. CDR3 DNA sequence: TGTGCCAGCAGCCTTCGACAGGGGGCCTACGAGCAGTACTTC. As protein: CASSLRQGAYEQYF.

V is TRBV10-3 and J is TRBJ2-1; 9 nucleotides agree with TRBD1. Germline V lookup: CDR1 ENHRY, CDR2 SYGVKD. The ends lost 0 bases at V and 13 bases at J; junction bases unmatched: 4. The CDR3 runs to 13 residues. Here the CDR3 DNA reads TGTGCCATCAGTGAGTCGAGGACAGGGGAACAGTTCTTC. This encodes CAISESRTGEQFF.

The chain employs TRBV6-4 and TRBJ1-5; tentative D call: TRBD1 (6 bases). Trimming pared 8 bases from V and 3 bases from J, leaving 11 bases between. This CDR3 is built from 13 residues. Germline CDR1 reads MRHNA; CDR2 reads SNTAGT. The CDR3 DNA follows: TGTGCCAGCTCCACAGGGACCAATCAGCCCCAGCATTTT. As protein: CASSTGTNQPQHF.

Concerning this clone: One end of the junction fails to match germline, which may point to a read error. The genes are TRBV7-9 and TRBJ2-7; tentative D call: TRBD2 (5 bases). This CDR3 is built from 11 residues. Looked up from germline, CDR1 is SEHNR and CDR2 is FQNEAQ (reference sequence). In DNA, the CDR3 is TGTGCCAGCAGCTTATCGGGGTTGCACAACTTC. Protein product: CASSLSGLHNF.

The V call is TRBV6-5, the J call TRBJ1-3; TRBD1 agrees at 8 bases. CDR1 MNHEY and CDR2 SVGAGI come from the germline V gene. V lost 5 bases to trimming and J lost 0 bases; unmatched junction nucleotides: 3. The CDR3 has 15 amino acids. CDR3 in amino acids: CASSRQGSSGNTIYF. DNA of the CDR3: TGTGCCAGCAGTAGACAGGGGAGCTCTGGAAACACCATATATTTT.

The chain couples TRBV7-9 to TRBJ2-5; weak D call: TRBD1 (5 bases). Deletions cut 11 bases from V and 0 bases from J, with 10 bases between. The CDR3 contains 12 residues. Looked up from germline, CDR1 is SEHNR and CDR2 is FQNEAQ (reference sequence). The CDR3 coding sequence is TGTGCCGTGGACAAGTACCAAGAGACCCAGTACTTC. Translating it yields CAVDKYQETQYF.

The chain joins TRBV6-1 to TRBJ1-2; perhaps TRBD1 as D (5 bases). Trimming stripped 0 bases from V and 8 bases from J, with 13 bases between. CDR1 MNHNS and CDR2 SASEGT come from the germline V gene. The CDR3 extends over 14 amino acids. The CDR3: CASSEAGGIIGYTF. CDR3 sequence (DNA): TGTGCCAGCAGTGAAGCCGGGGGGATAATCGGCTACACCTTC.

The gene calls are TRBV25-1 and TRBJ2-7; D is perhaps TRBD1 or TRBD2 (5 bases each). CDR1 MGHDK and CDR2 SYGVNS come from the germline V gene. The CDR3 runs to 12 residues. The V end lost 8 bases, the J end lost 3 bases, and 11 bases lay between the germline ends. CDR3 sequence (DNA): TGTGCCAGCGGAAGAGGGGTCTACGAGCAGTACTTC. Translation gives CASGRGVYEQYF.

This clone was detected only once. The V and J genes are TRBV6-5 and TRBJ2-2; no clear D gene. There are 14 residues in the CDR3. V was trimmed by 2 bases and J by 4 bases, leaving 8 bases between them. In germline, CDR1 is MNHEY, CDR2 SVGAGI. CDR3 in DNA: TGTGCCAGCAGTTACCTATCATCCACCGGGGAGCTGTTTTTT. This gives the protein CASSYLSSTGELFF.

CDR3 loop: CASSLADGYGYTF. As DNA, the CDR3 is TGTGCCAGCAGCTTAGCCGATGGGTATGGCTACACCTTC. This chain joins TRBV7-9 and TRBJ1-2, with unresolved D. Looked up from germline, CDR1 is SEHNR and CDR2 is FQNEAQ (reference sequence). This CDR3 region has 13 residues. V dropped 0 bases and J dropped 5 bases, with 7 bases sitting between them.

The chain employs TRBV6-6 and TRBJ2-5; D gene unclear. V shed 5 bases and J shed 4 bases, with 11 bases lying between them. Germline loops: CDR1 MNHNY, CDR2 SVGAGI (reference sequence). There are 13 residues in the CDR3. The CDR3 sequence is CASSTETGETQYF. DNA of the CDR3: TGTGCCAGCAGTACAGAAACGGGAGAGACCCAGTACTTC.

The chain uses TRBV5-1 and TRBJ2-3; D is possibly TRBD1 (5 bases). The V end lost 3 bases, the J end lost 0 bases, and 8 bases lay between the germline ends. From germline, CDR1 is SGHRS and CDR2 YFSETQ. The CDR3 runs to 14 residues. Here the CDR3 reads CASSWAGSTDTQYF. CDR3 nucleotide sequence: TGCGCCAGCAGCTGGGCAGGGAGCACAGATACGCAGTATTTT.

This clone was seen just once. The chain is built from TRBV9 and TRBJ2-5; D could derive from TRBD1 or TRBD2 (6 bases each). Trimming stripped 4 bases from V and 1 base from J, with 14 bases between. CDR1 is SGDLS and CDR2 is YYNGEE in the germline V gene. The CDR3 has 15 residues. CDR3: CASSPSGGGQETQYF. The DNA of the CDR3 is TGTGCCAGCAGCCCCAGTGGAGGGGGCCAAGAGACCCAGTACTTC.

The rearrangement uses TRBV27 and TRBJ1-4; 8 nucleotides agree with TRBD1. CDR3 length equals 15 residues. V gave up 5 bases and J gave up 5 bases; unmatched junction bases: 7. The germline V gene encodes CDR1 MNHEY and CDR2 SMNVEV (reference sequence). The CDR3: CASSTYRGKNEKLFF. The CDR3, as DNA: TGTGCCAGCAGTACATACAGGGGGAAGAATGAAAAACTGTTTTTT.

V usage is TRBV7-2 and J usage is TRBJ1-2; D possibly corresponds to TRBD1 (5 bases). Germline CDR1 reads SGHTA; CDR2 reads FQGNSA. The CDR3 spans 14 residues. V lost 4 bases and J lost 2, with 11 bases in between. The CDR3 DNA follows: TGTGCCAGCAGCTCGAGGGCAGGGAACTATGGCTACACCTTC. It yields the protein CASSSRAGNYGYTF.

DNA for the CDR3: TGCGCCAGCAGCCAAGTAGCGGGGGTCGAGACCCAGTACTTC. This translates into CASSQVAGVETQYF. The rearrangement links TRBV4-3 to TRBJ2-5; 9 nucleotides align to TRBD2. V lost 1 base and J lost 5; bases outside the gene matches: 2. Germline V gives CDR1 LGHNA, CDR2 YSLEER. The CDR3 contains 14 residues.

The chain has TRBV4-1 and TRBJ1-1; D ambiguous. From germline, CDR1 is MGHRA and CDR2 YSYEKL. This CDR3 spans 15 amino acids. V was pared by 2 bases and J by 1 base, with 11 bases between. The chain's CDR3 is CASSQPGKGNTEAFF. As DNA, the CDR3 is TGCGCCAGCAGCCAACCGGGCAAAGGGAACACTGAAGCTTTCTTT.

This chain uses TRBV5-1 with TRBJ1-1; D not resolved. The CDR3 length is 13 residues. Per germline, CDR1 SGHRS and CDR2 YFSETQ. V was clipped by 5 bases and J by 5 bases, with 13 bases between them. The CDR3 region has the DNA TGCGCCAGCAGACAAGGAGGGAATACTGAAGCTTTCTTT. This codes for CASRQGGNTEAFF.